This is a list of T cell receptor beta chains from one sample in a study of OX40 agonist ivuxolimab in advanced cancers. Produced via immunoSEQ multiplex PCR; TCRdb's table is partial and in-frame only. The sample has approximately 67,000 clones, just over 90% seen once. The sample was CD4+ or CD8+ T cells sorted from blood, taken in a trial of the OX40 agonist ivuxolimab. The receptors originated from an adult with an advanced solid tumor such as melanoma, head and neck, liver or kidney cancer. CDR3s include the opening cysteine and the closing phenylalanine or tryptophan. D genes are given only for firm matches. The size of a clone is reported for some rows only, either as once, few or many, or as a class for expanded clones.

V	size	J	D	DNA	CDR3
TRBV6-7	-	TRBJ2-5	-	TGTGCCAGCAGTCAAACAGGGTTAAGGGAGACCCAGTACTTC	CASSQTGLRETQYF
TRBV18	-	TRBJ2-1	TRBD2	TGTGCCAGCTCCCAGGGACTAGCGCAGTACAATGAGCAGTTCTTC	CASSQGLAQYNEQFF
TRBV7-8	-	TRBJ1-5	TRBD1	TGTGCCAGCAGCCTAGCGGGGACAGGGGAGCAGCCCCAGCATTTT	CASSLAGTGEQPQHF
TRBV10-3	-	TRBJ1-2	-	TGTGCCATCAGTGAGTCGGCCAACTATGGCTACACCTTC	CAISESANYGYTF
TRBV7-2	-	TRBJ2-1	TRBD1	TGTGCCAGCAGCGCTCGGGACAGGGGGCTAAATGAGCAGTTCTTC	CASSARDRGLNEQFF
TRBV10-3	few	TRBJ2-3	TRBD2	TGTGCCATTAAAGGGACTAGCGCCCACACAGATACGCAGTATTTT	CAIKGTSAHTDTQYF
TRBV19	-	TRBJ2-1	TRBD1	TGTGCCAGTAGCCTACCGGGGACAGGGTCCTACAATGAGCAGTTCTTC	CASSLPGTGSYNEQFF
TRBV11-3	-	TRBJ2-1	-	TGTGCCAGCAGCTTGTCCACCTACAATGAGCAGTTCTTC	CASSLSTYNEQFF
TRBV19	-	TRBJ1-1	-	TGTGCCAGTACCCCGTCCGATGGGAACACTGAAGCTTTCTTT	CASTPSDGNTEAFF
TRBV2	-	TRBJ1-2	-	TGTGCCAGCAGCGAGCAGGGCAGCTATGGCTACACCTTC	CASSEQGSYGYTF
TRBV28	-	TRBJ2-1	TRBD2	TGTGCCAGCAGAACTAGCGCAGCTAGCTCCTACAATGAGCAGTTCTTC	CASRTSAASSYNEQFF
TRBV18	-	TRBJ2-1	-	TGTGCCAGCTCACCAAGGTGGGATGAGCAGTTCTTC	CASSPRWDEQFF
TRBV19	-	TRBJ1-1	TRBD1	TGTGCCAGTAGTTTGACAGGGAGGAACACTGAAGCTTTCTTT	CASSLTGRNTEAFF
TRBV5-6	-	TRBJ2-7	-	TGTGCCAGCAAGGAGGCGGGGTCCCCCTTCAGGGAGCAGTACTTC	CASKEAGSPFREQYF
TRBV6-5	-	TRBJ2-7	TRBD1	TGTGCCAGCAAGAGGGGTACAGGGGGGAGCTACGAGCAGTACTTC	CASKRGTGGSYEQYF
TRBV28	-	TRBJ2-3	TRBD1	TGTGCCAGCAGTACCCCCGGGGGGACAGGGGGGACTCTTAGCACAGATACGCAGTATTTT	CASSTPGGTGGTLSTDTQYF
TRBV19	-	TRBJ1-1	-	TGTGCCAGTAGTACCAGGGGCGACACTGAAGCTTTCTTT	CASSTRGDTEAFF
TRBV29-1	-	TRBJ1-2	-	TGCAGCGCCGGGGGTGGCTACACCTTC	CSAGGGYTF
TRBV6-1	once	TRBJ1-5	TRBD1	TGTGCCAGCAGTGCCCTGACAGGGGGCGATGGGAGGCCCCAGCATTTT	CASSALTGGDGRPQHF
TRBV10-3	-	TRBJ1-2	TRBD1	TGTGCCATCAATCCCGGGACAGATTCCTATGGCTACACCTTC	CAINPGTDSYGYTF
TRBV7-2	-	TRBJ2-7	-	TGTGCCAGCAGCTCGTCTGGACAGTCCTACGAGCAGTACTTC	CASSSSGQSYEQYF
TRBV5-1	-	TRBJ2-7	TRBD1	TGCGCCAGCGGAAGGACAGGGGGCTACGAGCAGTACTTC	CASGRTGGYEQYF
TRBV5-1	-	TRBJ1-2	-	TGCGCCAGCAGCTTGACGGGCGACTATGGCTACACCTTC	CASSLTGDYGYTF
TRBV28	-	TRBJ1-5	-	TGTGCCAGCAGCCCATATCTTCGATCTCAGCCCCAGCATTTT	CASSPYLRSQPQHF
TRBV9	-	TRBJ1-3	-	TGTGCCAGCAGCGTAGATTCTGGAAACACCATATATTTT	CASSVDSGNTIYF
TRBV5-1	-	TRBJ2-5	-	TGCGCCAGCAGCTTGTTAGTAGGGGGAGAGACCCAGTACTTC	CASSLLVGGETQYF
TRBV5-1	-	TRBJ2-2	-	TGCGCCAGCAGCTTGGAGACAGTCGCGAACACCGGGGAGCTGTTTTTT	CASSLETVANTGELFF
TRBV5-4	-	TRBJ2-2	-	TGTGCCAGCAGCTTGGATAGGGGGGCCGGCGGGGAGCTGTTTTTT	CASSLDRGAGGELFF
TRBV6-5	-	TRBJ2-5	TRBD1	TGTGCCAGCGGGGAGGACAGGGACTGGGGGACCCAGTACTTC	CASGEDRDWGTQYF
TRBV10-3	-	TRBJ2-2	-	TGTGCCATCAGTGAGTTCGAGATAGGGGACACCGGGGAGCTGTTTTTT	CAISEFEIGDTGELFF
TRBV7-9	-	TRBJ2-5	-	TGTGCCAGCATTCGAGTGAGTCTGGAGACCCAGTACTTC	CASIRVSLETQYF
TRBV11-2	-	TRBJ2-7	TRBD1	TGTGCCAGCAGACGGGACAGGGGTTCGGGGTCCTACGAGCAGTACTTC	CASRRDRGSGSYEQYF
TRBV20-1	-	TRBJ1-2	-	TGCAGTGCTTCCATAGGGGGGCCTTACACCTTC	CSASIGGPYTF
TRBV7-2	-	TRBJ2-7	TRBD1	TGTGCCAGCAGCTTAGTAACAGGGGGCTACGAGCAGTACTTC	CASSLVTGGYEQYF
TRBV10-2	few	TRBJ2-7	-	TGCGCCAGCAGTGAAGGGCTAGACCACGACGAGCAGTACTTC	CASSEGLDHDEQYF
TRBV19	-	TRBJ1-6	-	TGTGCCAGTCCGAGGAGTAGATCCCAATATTCACCCCTCCACTTT	CASPRSRSQYSPLHF
TRBV28	-	TRBJ1-1	TRBD1	TGTGCCAGCAGTGACCCGGGACAGGGGGTCACTGAAGCTTTCTTT	CASSDPGQGVTEAFF
TRBV10-3	-	TRBJ2-7	TRBD1	TGTGCCATCAGTGGGGTTCCGGGACAGGGGGACGAGCAGTACTTC	CAISGVPGQGDEQYF
TRBV28	-	TRBJ2-7	-	TGTGCCAGCAGTTTATCCCTCCCTACCAGCGACGAGCAGTACTTC	CASSLSLPTSDEQYF
TRBV7-2	-	TRBJ2-7	-	TGTGCCAGCAGCTTAGACGGGGCAGGGTCGTACGAGCAGTACTTC	CASSLDGAGSYEQYF
TRBV6-1	-	TRBJ1-5	-	TGTGCCAGCAGACAGGGAGAGAATCAGCCCCAGCATTTT	CASRQGENQPQHF
TRBV7-8	-	TRBJ1-5	-	TGTGCCAGCAGCCCCAGTGGGGGGACCCTTTGGGCATCTTATCAGCCCCAGCATTTT	CASSPSGGTLWASYQPQHF
TRBV2	-	TRBJ2-3	TRBD2	TGTGCCAGCACCCAAGGGACTAGCGGAACAGATACGCAGTATTTT	CASTQGTSGTDTQYF
TRBV5-1	once	TRBJ2-7	-	TGCGCCAGCAGCTTGCGGCCGGGGTCGTCCTACGAGCAGTACTTC	CASSLRPGSSYEQYF
TRBV5-1	-	TRBJ2-3	-	TGCGCCAGCAGCTTGGGAGGAGATACGCAGTATTTT	CASSLGGDTQYF
TRBV5-1	-	TRBJ2-3	-	TGCGCCAGCAGCTTGGCACTAGACCCAAACACAGATACGCAGTATTTT	CASSLALDPNTDTQYF
TRBV5-1	-	TRBJ2-5	-	TGCGCCAGCAGCTTGGCTGGGGGGCGCGGGGAGACCCAGTACTTC	CASSLAGGRGETQYF
TRBV19	-	TRBJ1-2	-	TGTGCCAGTAGTATAGTGGCAGCTGCCTTCTATGGCTACACCTTC	CASSIVAAAFYGYTF
TRBV6-5	-	TRBJ2-7	TRBD2	TGTGCCAGCAGTTACTCGGGACTAGCGGGAGATGAGCAGTACTTC	CASSYSGLAGDEQYF
TRBV15	-	TRBJ2-4	TRBD2	TGTGCCACCAGCAGAGACCTCCAACCGGGACTAGCGACAGACATTCAGTACTTC	CATSRDLQPGLATDIQYF
TRBV6-5	few	TRBJ2-5	-	TGTGCCAGCAGGGGGGGTGGAGAGACCCAGTACTTC	CASRGGGETQYF
TRBV6-6	-	TRBJ1-1	-	TGTGCCAGCAGTTACTCGGTCGGGGGGAGGGCTGAAGCTTTCTTT	CASSYSVGGRAEAFF
TRBV7-3	few	TRBJ2-3	-	TGTGCCAGCAGCTTAACGGCGGTTAGCACAGATACGCAGTATTTT	CASSLTAVSTDTQYF
TRBV7-2	-	TRBJ2-5	-	TGTGCCAGCAGCCCTAGTGGCAGGCAAGAGACCCAGTACTTC	CASSPSGRQETQYF
TRBV7-2	-	TRBJ2-2	TRBD1	TGTGCCAGCAGCTTACGCTGGGACAGCACCGGGGAGCTGTTTTTT	CASSLRWDSTGELFF
TRBV7-8	-	TRBJ2-5	-	TGTGCCAGCAGCTTAGCGGTAGGAGAGACCCAGTACTTC	CASSLAVGETQYF
TRBV6-1	once	TRBJ1-2	TRBD1	TGTGCCAGCAGTGGAGGACAGGGAGATGGCTACACCTTC	CASSGGQGDGYTF